The 29 T cell receptor beta chains below were found in one sample sequenced in a study of T-cell memory formation after mild COVID-19. TCRdb processed the 5' RACE reads anew with MiXCR; each CDR3 protein has one entry. Altogether fewer than 150,000 distinct CDR3 sequences are present, about a sixth being singletons, with the ten largest covering 4.5% to 5.5%. Source material: PBMCs or a T cell subset sorted from them (not recorded which). Source of these receptors: a man between 18 and 35 years old who had mild COVID-19 (a few samples of this study predate the infection). Cell type and time point are not known.

The rearrangement uses TRBV6-2 or TRBV6-3 and TRBJ1-5; 11 bases map to TRBD1. Germline assignment: CDR1 MNHEY and CDR2 SVGEGT. This CDR3 comprises 14 residues. With 4 bases clipped from V and 8 bases from J, the junction kept 4 bases outside the gene matches. CDR3 amino acids: CASSSDRGPEPQHF. As DNA, the CDR3 is TGTGCCAGCAGTTCGGACAGGGGGCCCGAGCCCCAGCATTTT.

This clonotype was seen many times. This chain uses TRBV3-1 with TRBJ1-3; no firm D call. With 0 bases removed from V and 3 bases from J, the gap between germline ends came to 6 bases. The CDR3 length is 14 residues. Germline CDR1 and CDR2: LGHDT and YNNKEL (reference sequence). CDR3 bases: TGTGCCAGCAGCCAAGAAACGATTGGAAACACCATATATTTT. This gives the protein CASSQETIGNTIYF.

This clonotype was seen only a few times. The chain combines TRBV7-6 with TRBJ2-2; D is perhaps TRBD1 (6 bases). Trimming left V 5 bases short and J 4 bases short, with 8 bases between. The CDR3 has 13 amino acids. Germline V gene lookup returns CDR1 SGHVS and CDR2 FNYEAQ. CDR3: CASSLQGTGELFF. In DNA form, the CDR3 reads TGTGCCAGCAGCCTACAGGGCACCGGGGAGCTGTTTTTT.

This clonotype was picked up a small number of times. The chain couples TRBV7-2 to TRBJ2-3; D not resolved. CDR3 length: 13 residues. Looked up from germline, CDR1 is SGHTA and CDR2 is FQGNSA. V was shortened by 5 bases and J by 2 bases, with 8 bases between the two germline ends. The CDR3 DNA reads as TGTGCCAGCAGCCCACTTAACACAGATACGCAGTATTTT. Its translation is CASSPLNTDTQYF.

This clonotype was seen only a few times. In nucleotides, the CDR3 is TGTGCCAGCAGCGTTAGCGGGACGAGCTCCTACAATGAGCAGTTCTTC. Protein: CASSVSGTSSYNEQFF. V is TRBV9 and J is TRBJ2-1, with 8 bases matching TRBD2. Germline CDR1 is SGDLS and CDR2 is YYNGEE. J was trimmed by 0 bases and V by 2 bases; bases with no gene match: 4. The CDR3 runs to 16 residues.

The rearrangement uses TRBV7-8 and TRBJ2-2; 7 bases match TRBD1. Germline assignment: CDR1 SGHVS and CDR2 FQNEAQ. V was clipped by 5 bases and J by 0 bases; unmatched bases: 6. The CDR3 spans 16 residues. The CDR3 region has the DNA TGTGCCAGCAGCCCAGACAGGGTCGCGAACACCGGGGAGCTGTTTTTT. It codes for CASSPDRVANTGELFF.

The chain combines TRBV15 with TRBJ2-3; D may be TRBD1 (6 bases). Germline CDR1 and CDR2: LNHNV and YYDKDF (reference sequence). The V end was cut by 7 bases, the J end by 0 bases, with 11 bases between. CDR3 length equals 14 residues. Written as DNA, the CDR3 is TGTGCCACCACGGACAGAACTAGCACAGATACGCAGTATTTT. Amino acid sequence: CATTDRTSTDTQYF.

This clonotype was seen a few times. The chain combines TRBV5-1 with TRBJ2-3, with D perhaps matching TRBD1 or TRBD2 (6 bases each). The CDR3 covers 14 residues. Per germline, CDR1 SGHRS and CDR2 YFSETQ. Trimming removed 3 bases from V and 4 bases from J, with 12 bases in between. The CDR3: CASSYGGPADTQYF. CDR3 nucleotides: TGCGCCAGCAGCTATGGGGGGCCCGCAGATACGCAGTATTTT. Full variable domain (outside the CDR3, taken from reference TRBV5-1 and TRBJ2-3): KAGVTQTPRYLIKTRGQQVTLSCSPISGHRSVSWYQQTPGQGLQFLFEYFSETQRNKGNFPGRFSGRQFSNSRSEMNVSTLELGDSALYLCASSYGGPADTQYFGPGTRLTVL.

This chain connects TRBV3-1 to TRBJ2-2, with 7 bases matching TRBD2. J lost 1 base, V lost 8 bases, and 10 bases had no gene match. Germline V CDR1 and CDR2: LGHDT, YNNKEL (reference sequence). The CDR3 is made up of 16 amino acids. The DNA of the CDR3 is TGTGCCAGCTCGATCCACGGACTAGGGAACACCGGGGAGCTGTTTTTT. Amino acids: CASSIHGLGNTGELFF. Drawing the rest from reference TRBV3-1 and TRBJ2-2, the complete variable domain is DTAVSQTPKYLVTQMGNDKSIKCEQNLGHDTMYWYKQDSKKFLKIMFSYNNKELIINETVPNRFSPKSPDKAHLNLHINSLELGDSAVYFCASSIHGLGNTGELFFGEGSRLTVL.

The chain's CDR3 is CASSQPLRGTTDTQYF. CDR3 nucleotide sequence: TGCGCCAGCAGCCAACCTCTTCGGGGGACCACAGATACGCAGTATTTT. The chain combines TRBV4-1 with TRBJ2-3; D perhaps matches TRBD2 (6 bases). Germline V gene sequence: CDR1 MGHRA, CDR2 YSYEKL. Trimming cost V 2 bases and J 2 bases, with 14 bases left between them. This CDR3 comprises 16 residues.

In this sample, this clonotype turned up a few times. The rearrangement links TRBV7-2 to TRBJ2-7; the D gene is possibly TRBD1 (6 bases). Germline assignment: CDR1 SGHTA and CDR2 FQGNSA. V was clipped by 2 bases and J by 0 bases, with 11 bases between them. CDR3 length equals 15 residues. The DNA for the CDR3 is TGTGCCAGCAGCTTACAGGGGATGAGCTCCTACGAGCAGTACTTC. The encoded protein is CASSLQGMSSYEQYF. The whole variable domain, remainder taken from reference TRBV7-2 and TRBJ2-7, is GAGVSQSPSNKVTEKGKDVELRCDPISGHTALYWYRQSLGQGLEFLIYFQGNSAPDKSGLPSDRFSAERTGGSVSTLTIQRTQQEDSAVYLCASSLQGMSSYEQYFGPGTRLTVT.

Only a few counts were recorded for this clonotype. The rearrangement joins TRBV12-3 or TRBV12-4 to TRBJ2-1, with 10 bases lining up with TRBD2. J was trimmed by 5 bases and V by 6 bases; bases with no gene match: 4. The CDR3 has 14 amino acids. This CDR3 is CASSPSGRDNEQFF. The CDR3 DNA is TGTGCCAGCAGCCCTAGCGGGAGAGACAATGAGCAGTTCTTC.

This clonotype came up a few times. V and J are TRBV20-1 and TRBJ2-3; D is possibly TRBD2 (6 bases). Trimming removed 3 bases from V and 0 bases from J, with 10 bases in between. CDR3 length equals 14 residues. The germline V gene has CDR1 DFQATT and CDR2 SNEGSKA (reference sequence). The CDR3 loop reads CSAREGSSTDTQYF. For the CDR3, the DNA is TGCAGTGCTAGGGAGGGATCTAGCACAGATACGCAGTATTTT.

The V and J genes are TRBV20-1 and TRBJ2-7, with 13 nucleotides matching TRBD2. The CDR3 runs 13 residues. Unmatched junction bases numbered 4, after V lost 1 base and J lost 10 bases. Germline V CDR1 and CDR2: DFQATT, SNEGSKA (reference sequence). CDR3 protein: CSARGTSGGNQYF. CDR3 bases: TGCAGTGCTAGAGGGACTAGCGGGGGAAACCAGTACTTC.

Details on this clonotype: A much larger clone lies one base from this, so it may be a read error. V gene TRBV5-1 combines with J gene TRBJ2-7; TRBD1 might be the D (5 bases). Germline V gives CDR1 SGHRS, CDR2 YFSETQ. The CDR3 consists of 14 residues. This chain's CDR3 is CASSLATRGNEPYF. The CDR3 DNA reads TGCGCCAGCAGCTTGGCCACAAGGGGCAACGAGCCGTACTTC.

V and J are TRBV18 and TRBJ2-1, with a possible D match to TRBD1 (6 bases). V was shortened by 3 bases and J by 3 bases, with 15 bases between the two germline ends. CDR3 length: 16 residues. Germline loops: CDR1 KGHSH, CDR2 LQKENI. In DNA, the CDR3 is TGTGCCAGCTCACCCTTCCAGGGGAGATACTACAATGAGCAGTTCTTC. Translation: CASSPFQGRYYNEQFF.

The J gene is TRBJ2-7, the V gene TRBV5-1; 7 bases match TRBD1. CDR1 SGHRS and CDR2 YFSETQ come from the germline V gene. The CDR3 covers 13 residues. J was trimmed by 6 bases and V by 0 bases; bases with no gene match: 3. CDR3 in amino acids: CASSLDRGSEQYF. Written as DNA, the CDR3 is TGCGCCAGCAGCTTGGACAGGGGTTCCGAGCAGTACTTC.

The chain recombines TRBV12-3 or TRBV12-4 with TRBJ1-1; 7 bases align to TRBD1. V lost 6 bases to trimming and J lost 4 bases; unmatched junction nucleotides: 5. The CDR3 runs to 13 residues. The CDR3 sequence is CASSATGVTEAFF. The CDR3 DNA reads as TGTGCCAGCAGCGCTACAGGGGTCACTGAAGCTTTCTTT.

J is TRBJ2-1 and V is TRBV6-5, with D perhaps TRBD1 (8 bases). From germline, CDR1 is MNHEY and CDR2 SVGAGI. V lost 6 bases and J lost 7, with 22 bases in between. CDR3 length: 16 amino acids. CDR3 in DNA: TGTGCCAGCAGCCGGACAGGGAGGGGGGGCAGGAATGAGCAGTTCTTC. It specifies CASSRTGRGGRNEQFF.

The rearrangement links TRBV3-1 to TRBJ1-5; a possible D gene is TRBD1 (5 bases). Germline CDR1 reads LGHDT; CDR2 reads YNNKEL (reference sequence). CDR3 length equals 14 residues. V was pared by 1 base and J by 1 base, with 5 bases between. CDR3 nucleotide sequence: TGTGCCAGCAGCCAAGGGGGGAGCAATCAGCCCCAGCATTTT. Translating it yields CASSQGGSNQPQHF.

V and J are TRBV5-1 and TRBJ2-3, with 12 bases matching TRBD2. Germline CDR1 is SGHRS and CDR2 is YFSETQ. This CDR3 spans 17 amino acids. The trim removed 1 base at V and 5 bases at J, leaving 8 bases unmatched. Here the CDR3 reads CASSLSTASGGVDTQYF. DNA for the CDR3: TGCGCCAGCAGCTTGAGTACGGCTAGCGGGGGGGTAGATACGCAGTATTTT.

This clonotype has only a few counts. The chain carries TRBV10-2 and TRBJ2-7; perhaps TRBD1 as D (6 bases). This CDR3 region has 13 residues. Trimming left V 2 bases short and J 4 bases short, with 9 bases between. Germline V gene lookup returns CDR1 WSHSY and CDR2 SAAADI. As DNA, the CDR3 is TGCGCCAGCAGTGAGAACAGGGCTTACGAGCAGTACTTC. Encoded protein: CASSENRAYEQYF.

The chain recombines TRBV27 with TRBJ2-1; tentative D call: TRBD1 (5 bases). Trimming left V 5 bases short and J 9 bases short, with 14 bases between. CDR1 is MNHEY and CDR2 is SMNVEV in the germline V gene (reference sequence). The CDR3 is 13 residues long. CDR3 sequence reads: CASSTPRQTEQFF. CDR3 nucleotide sequence: TGTGCCAGCAGTACCCCCCGACAGACTGAGCAGTTCTTC.

The rearrangement links TRBV12-3 or TRBV12-4 to TRBJ1-1; TRBD1 might be the D (5 bases). CDR3 length: 13 amino acids. Trimming cost V 3 bases and J 6 bases, with 11 bases left between them. DNA for the CDR3: TGTGCCAGCAGTTTCGGGACGTCTCCTGAAGCTTTCTTT. The encoded protein is CASSFGTSPEAFF.

This clonotype showed up many times. The chain carries TRBV7-2 and TRBJ2-7; 9 nucleotides align to TRBD2. In germline, CDR1 is SGHTA, CDR2 FQGNSA. Trimming took 1 base from V and 5 from J; bases not matched to a gene: 9. This CDR3 is built from 16 residues. For the CDR3, the DNA is TGTGCCAGCAGCTTAGAAGGCGGGGGGGCCGGTCACGAGCAGTACGTC. This encodes CASSLEGGGAGHEQYV.

CDR3 sequence: CASSVAEAETQYF. The CDR3 nucleotides read TGTGCCAGCAGCGTAGCGGAGGCAGAGACCCAGTACTTC. The chain couples TRBV9 to TRBJ2-5; D is possibly TRBD2 (5 bases). This CDR3 is built from 13 residues. Per germline, CDR1 SGDLS and CDR2 YYNGEE. V dropped 0 bases and J dropped 4 bases, with 7 bases sitting between them.

This clonotype has only a few counts. As DNA, the CDR3 is TGTGCCAGCAGGGAACAGGGGACCGGGAATTCACCCCTCCACTTT. As protein: CASREQGTGNSPLHF. This sequence joins TRBV12-3 or TRBV12-4 and TRBJ1-6, with 7 bases that match TRBD1. This CDR3 region has 15 residues. J lost 7 bases, V lost 6 bases, and 9 bases had no gene match.

J is TRBJ2-5 and V is TRBV5-1; 7 bases align to TRBD1. Per the germline V gene, CDR1 is SGHRS and CDR2 is YFSETQ. The CDR3 consists of 13 residues. V shed 5 bases, J shed 2 bases, and the junction held 3 bases outside the gene matches. The CDR3 region has the DNA TGCGCCAGCAGGCGGACAGGTCAAGAGACCCAGTACTTC. Translated: CASRRTGQETQYF.

The J gene is TRBJ2-1, the V gene TRBV7-6; TRBD2 matches at 14 bases. The CDR3 has 16 residues. The V segment lost 1 base and the J segment 5 bases; nucleotides outside the gene matches: 1. Germline CDR1 is SGHVS and CDR2 is FNYEAQ. Written as DNA, the CDR3 is TGTGCCAGCAGCTTAGGGGGACTAGCGGGGGACAATGAGCAGTTCTTC. Protein sequence: CASSLGGLAGDNEQFF. Drawing the rest from reference TRBV7-6 and TRBJ2-1, the complete variable domain is GAGVSQSPRYKVTKRGQDVALRCDPISGHVSLYWYRQALGQGPEFLTYFNYEAQQDKSGLPNDRFSAERPEGSISTLTIQRTEQRDSAMYRCASSLGGLAGDNEQFFGPGTRLTVL.